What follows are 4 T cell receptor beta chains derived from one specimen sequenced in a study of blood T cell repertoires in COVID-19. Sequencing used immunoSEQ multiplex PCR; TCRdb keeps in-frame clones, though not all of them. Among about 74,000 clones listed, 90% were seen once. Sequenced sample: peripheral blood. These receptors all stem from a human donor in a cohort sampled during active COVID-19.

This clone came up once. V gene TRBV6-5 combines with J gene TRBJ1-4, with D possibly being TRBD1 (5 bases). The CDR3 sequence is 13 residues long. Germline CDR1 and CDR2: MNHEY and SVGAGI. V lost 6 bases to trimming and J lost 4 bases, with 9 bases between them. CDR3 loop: CASSAGHNEKLFF. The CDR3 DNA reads TGTGCCAGCAGCGCAGGGCATAATGAAAAACTGTTTTTT.

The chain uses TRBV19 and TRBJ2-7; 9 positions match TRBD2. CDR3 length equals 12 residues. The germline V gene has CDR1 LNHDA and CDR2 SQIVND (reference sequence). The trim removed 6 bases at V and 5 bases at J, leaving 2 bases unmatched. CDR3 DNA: TGTGCCAGTAGGCGGGGGGGGAACGAGCAGTACTTC. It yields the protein CASRRGGNEQYF.

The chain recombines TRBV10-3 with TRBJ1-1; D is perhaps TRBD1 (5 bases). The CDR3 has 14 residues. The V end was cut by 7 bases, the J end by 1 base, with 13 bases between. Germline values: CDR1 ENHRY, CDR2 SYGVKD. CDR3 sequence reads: CAITSQGRNTEAFF. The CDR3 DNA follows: TGTGCCATCACCTCCCAGGGCAGGAACACTGAAGCTTTCTTT.

The CDR3 DNA follows: TGTGCCAGCTCACCACAGAACAAAGACTACGAGCAGTACTTC. Translation: CASSPQNKDYEQYF. The V gene is TRBV18, the J gene TRBJ2-7; D not certain. Per the germline V gene, CDR1 is KGHSH and CDR2 is LQKENI. The length of the CDR3 is 14 residues. V lost 1 base and J lost 3, with 10 bases in between.